This paragraph reports one TCR beta chain. Its antigen is not known. This record comes from a study of beta chain features in type 1 diabetes. Study context: The examined sorted cells totaled 85 million to 120 million across samples.

Sequencing targeted expressed TCRB transcripts, as all isolated RNA had been reverse transcribed. TCRdb's table, derived via immunoSEQ multiplex PCR, lists solely in-frame clones and lacks some. The sample includes roughly 310,000 clones, more than 9.5% of them seen just once. Overall study findings and caveats: TCRB CDR3 length was moderately but significantly reduced in all four CD4+ subsets of Type 1 diabetes patients.

The CDR3 runs 13 residues. V gave up 5 bases and J gave up 4 bases, with 9 bases separating them. Germline lookup yields CDR1 ENHRY and CDR2 SYGVKD. The chain joins TRBV10-3 to TRBJ1-5, with a tentative D call TRBD1 (6 bases). The source material was naive CD4+ T cells from blood. This receptor was obtained from a woman in her thirties in good health. The CDR3 reads CAISRQGNQPQHF. The CDR3 region has the DNA TGTGCCATCAGTCGGCAGGGGAATCAGCCCCAGCATTTT.